This is a list of T cell receptor beta chains from one sample in a study of control samples from healthy donors and cancer patients. Assay used: immunoSEQ multiplex PCR; TCRdb lists only in-frame clones, some missing. Among 100,000 to 120,000 clones listed, approximately 87% were seen once. Specimen: PBMCs. These receptors all come from an older woman with lung cancer. CDR3s include the opening cysteine and the closing phenylalanine or tryptophan. The D gene is left open where the match is weak. A clone size is listed for some rows: how often the clone was seen (once, few, many), or a class if it is expanded.

size	V	J	D	DNA	CDR3
-	TRBV12-3/TRBV12-4	TRBJ1-1	-	TGTGCCAGCAGCCAACAGGAGAACACTGAAGCTTTCTTT	CASSQQENTEAFF
-	TRBV19	TRBJ1-5	-	TGTGCCAGTCATTCGACACCGAGCAATCAGCCCCAGCATTTT	CASHSTPSNQPQHF
-	TRBV5-6	TRBJ1-1	TRBD1	TGTGCCAGCAGCTTGGCCGGGGGACAGGGGAACACTGAAGCTTTCTTT	CASSLAGGQGNTEAFF
-	TRBV7-3	TRBJ2-5	TRBD2	TGTGCCAGCAGCTTGACTAGCGGGACAGATCAAGAGACCCAGTACTTC	CASSLTSGTDQETQYF
-	TRBV6-5	TRBJ1-3	-	TGTGCCAGCACGGATAACTCTGGAAACACCATATATTTT	CASTDNSGNTIYF
once	TRBV4-3	TRBJ1-2	TRBD1	TGCGCCAGCAGCCAAGGGACAGGGAGAGTGGAGGCTGGCTACACCTTC	CASSQGTGRVEAGYTF
-	TRBV7-3	TRBJ2-2	TRBD2	TGTGCCAGCAGCTCTCCGGGGGGTACGAACACCGGGGAGCTGTTTTTT	CASSSPGGTNTGELFF
-	TRBV29-1	TRBJ2-5	-	TGCAGCGTTGTTAGCGGACAAGAGACCCAGTACTTC	CSVVSGQETQYF
-	TRBV2	TRBJ2-7	-	TGTGCCAGCAGCGGCAGATCCTACGAGCAGTACTTC	CASSGRSYEQYF
-	TRBV9	TRBJ1-6	-	TGTGCCAGCAGCCGCGGGGGAGGGTCCTCCGCCGGGAATTCACCCCTCCACTTT	CASSRGGGSSAGNSPLHF
few	TRBV14	TRBJ2-3	TRBD1	TGTGCCAGCAGCCAAGATAGGACAGGGGGCGCGGCAGATACGCAGTATTTT	CASSQDRTGGAADTQYF
-	TRBV4-3	TRBJ1-3	-	TGCGCCAGCAGCCAAGTTTCGCAGGGGTGGTCTGGAAACACCATATATTTT	CASSQVSQGWSGNTIYF
-	TRBV3-1/TRBV3-2	TRBJ1-2	-	TGTGCCAGCAGCCAAAGTGGTGCTAACTATGGCTACACCTTC	CASSQSGANYGYTF
once	TRBV30	TRBJ2-1	-	TGTGCCTGGAGTGGCCCTTTGAGCTCCTACAATGAGCAGTTCTTC	CAWSGPLSSYNEQFF
-	TRBV19	TRBJ1-6	TRBD1	TGTGCCAGTAGTACCATACAGGGGGCCAATTCACCCCTCCACTTT	CASSTIQGANSPLHF
-	TRBV29-1	TRBJ1-4	-	TGCAGCGTTGCCGACACGGCTAATGAAAAACTGTTTTTT	CSVADTANEKLFF
-	TRBV3-1/TRBV3-2	TRBJ2-1	-	TGTGCCAGCAGCCAAGGACAGTACAATGAGCAGTTCTTC	CASSQGQYNEQFF
-	TRBV3-1/TRBV3-2	TRBJ1-1	-	TGTGCCAGCAGCCAAGATATCGACTTGAACACTGAAGCTTTCTTT	CASSQDIDLNTEAFF
-	TRBV19	TRBJ1-6	-	TGTGCCAGTAGTATAGACCTAGCTCCAGGGTATTCACCCCTCCACTTT	CASSIDLAPGYSPLHF
-	TRBV7-2	TRBJ1-2	-	TGTGCCAGCAGCTTAGTAAAGGGGAACTATGGCTACACCTTC	CASSLVKGNYGYTF
-	TRBV6-1	TRBJ1-1	-	TGTGCCAGCAGTGAAGCCACTGAAGCTTTCTTT	CASSEATEAFF
-	TRBV6-5	TRBJ2-7	-	TGTGCCAGCAGTTACTCGGGGGGGGGCCCCTACGAGCAGTACTTC	CASSYSGGGPYEQYF
-	TRBV16	TRBJ1-2	-	TGTGCCAGCAGCCTGGGCCCTGTTGGTGGCTACACCTTC	CASSLGPVGGYTF
-	TRBV3-1/TRBV3-2	TRBJ2-5	-	TGTGCCAGCAGCCAAGATGGGGGCCCACGAGAGACCCAGTACTTC	CASSQDGGPRETQYF
-	TRBV3-1/TRBV3-2	TRBJ2-7	-	TGTGCCAGCAGCCAAGCTCTGACTGAGTCCTACGAGCAGTACTTC	CASSQALTESYEQYF
-	TRBV3-1/TRBV3-2	TRBJ1-2	-	TGTGCCAGCAGCCAAGGAGCCCGGCTCAGCTATGGCTACACCTTC	CASSQGARLSYGYTF
-	TRBV7-7	TRBJ2-1	-	TGTGCTAGCAGCTTAGCGGTTAATGGAAATGAGCAGTTCTTC	CASSLAVNGNEQFF
once	TRBV7-8	TRBJ2-1	-	TGTGCCAGCAGCTTATCCAACTTAGACAATGAGCAGTTCTTC	CASSLSNLDNEQFF
once	TRBV7-2	TRBJ1-1	-	TGTGCCAGCAGCCTGTTGGGAGGGGTGAACACTGAAGCTTTCTTT	CASSLLGGVNTEAFF
-	TRBV19	TRBJ1-4	-	TGTGCCAGTAGTGCCTACAAGGGACCTAATGAAAAACTGTTTTTT	CASSAYKGPNEKLFF
-	TRBV11-3	TRBJ2-7	-	TGTGCCAGCAGCTCCAGCTACGAGCAGTACTTC	CASSSSYEQYF
-	TRBV7-9	TRBJ1-1	-	TGTGCCAGCAGCGAGGGACATCCTGAAGCTTTCTTT	CASSEGHPEAFF
-	TRBV5-1	TRBJ1-4	-	TGCGCCAGCAGCTTGGCCGACGCGGGCGATGAAAAACTGTTTTTT	CASSLADAGDEKLFF
-	TRBV6-6	TRBJ2-5	TRBD1	TGTGCCAGCAGTCGACCCAAGGGGGCGAGGAACCAAGAGACCCAGTACTTC	CASSRPKGARNQETQYF
-	TRBV5-5	TRBJ2-7	TRBD2	TGTGCCAGCAGCTTTGAACGGGGGGGCCGGAACGAGCAGTACTTC	CASSFERGGRNEQYF